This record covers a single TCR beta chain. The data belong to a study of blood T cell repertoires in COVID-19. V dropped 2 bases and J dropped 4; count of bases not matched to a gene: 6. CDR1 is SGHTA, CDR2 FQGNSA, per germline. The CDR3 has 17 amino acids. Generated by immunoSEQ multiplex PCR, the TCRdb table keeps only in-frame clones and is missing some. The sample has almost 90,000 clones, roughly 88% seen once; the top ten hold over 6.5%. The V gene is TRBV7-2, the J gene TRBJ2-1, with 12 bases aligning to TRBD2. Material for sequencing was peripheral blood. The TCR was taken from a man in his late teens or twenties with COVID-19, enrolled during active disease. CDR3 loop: CASSLRRTSGKYNEQFF. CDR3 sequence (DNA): TGTGCCAGCAGCTTAAGGAGGACTAGCGGGAAGTACAATGAGCAGTTCTTC.